This entry lists 27 T cell receptor beta chains sequenced from one sample in a study of shared clonotypes between healthy human individuals. Sequenced by immunoSEQ multiplex PCR; TCRdb stores in-frame clones only, minus some. Of approximately 840,000 clones listed, 90% to 97% were seen once; the top ten hold under 0.3%. CD45RO-negative CD8 cells positively selected for CCR7 made up the naive population, which excluded terminally differentiated effector memory CD45RA+ cells. Sequences were obtained from naive CD8+ T cells sorted from blood. The receptor set was obtained from a young man in good health.

The chain joins TRBV7-9 to TRBJ2-1; 9 bases fit TRBD2. J lost 15 bases, V lost 0 bases, and 3 bases had no gene match. The CDR3 has 12 amino acids. From germline, CDR1 is SEHNR and CDR2 FQNEAQ (reference sequence). In DNA, the CDR3 is TGTGCCAGCAGCTTAGCAGCGGGAGGTCGGTTCTTC. It specifies CASSLAAGGRFF.

The chain joins TRBV4-1 to TRBJ2-7, with 7 bases matching TRBD1. This CDR3 has 14 amino acids. V shed 1 base, J shed 6 bases, and the junction held 6 bases outside the gene matches. CDR1 and CDR2 (germline): MGHRA, YSYEKL. CDR3: CASSQVDRALEQYF. In DNA form, the CDR3 reads TGCGCCAGCAGCCAAGTCGACAGGGCTCTCGAGCAGTACTTC.

The V and J genes are TRBV27 and TRBJ2-3; 9 nucleotides align to TRBD1. Germline V CDR1 and CDR2: MNHEY, SMNVEV (reference sequence). CDR3 length equals 16 residues. With V trimmed by 5 bases and J by 4 bases, 10 bases remained unmatched. CDR3 loop: CASSDPGQGSSDTQYF. The CDR3 nucleotides read TGTGCCAGCAGTGACCCGGGACAGGGCTCGTCAGATACGCAGTATTTT.

V and J are TRBV7-9 and TRBJ2-1, with D possibly TRBD2 on 6 matching bases. Germline CDR1 and CDR2: SEHNR and FQNEAQ (reference sequence). The CDR3 sequence is 14 residues long. V lost 11 bases to trimming and J lost 0 bases, with 14 bases between them. CDR3 in amino acids: CAETGENSYNEQFF. CDR3 in DNA: TGTGCCGAAACGGGGGAAAACTCCTACAATGAGCAGTTCTTC.

Here the CDR3 reads CASTGVGLYEQYF. DNA of the CDR3: TGTGCCAGCACCGGGGTAGGCCTCTACGAGCAGTACTTC. The chain employs TRBV7-6 and TRBJ2-7; D might be TRBD2 (5 bases). This CDR3 has 13 amino acids. Germline V gene sequence: CDR1 SGHVS, CDR2 FNYEAQ. V was clipped by 7 bases and J by 3 bases, with 13 bases between them.

The CDR3 reads CASSSQTSGSLNPTEQYF. The CDR3 DNA reads TGTGCCAGCAGCTCTCAGACTAGCGGGAGCCTTAACCCAACCGAGCAGTACTTC. This chain connects TRBV7-6 to TRBJ2-7; 12 bases agree with TRBD2. The CDR3 contains 18 residues. V was pared by 4 bases and J by 6 bases, with 16 bases of the junction left unmatched. CDR1 SGHVS and CDR2 FNYEAQ come from the germline V gene.

This clone was recorded once. This rearrangement joins TRBV27 to TRBJ2-1, with 9 positions matching TRBD2. In germline, CDR1 is MNHEY, CDR2 SMNVEV (reference sequence). V dropped 5 bases and J dropped 2; count of bases not matched to a gene: 4. The CDR3 contains 15 residues. The CDR3 bases are TGTGCCAGCAGTGCCAGGACTAGCGCCTACAATGAGCAGTTCTTC. Its protein is CASSARTSAYNEQFF.

The rearrangement links TRBV19 to TRBJ1-1; possibly TRBD1 for D (5 bases). V dropped 3 bases and J dropped 7 bases, with 6 bases sitting between them. The germline CDR1 and CDR2 sequences are LNHDA and SQIVND (reference sequence). The CDR3 is made up of 11 amino acids. The CDR3 here is CASSMGVEAFF. CDR3 sequence (DNA): TGTGCCAGTAGTATGGGGGTTGAAGCTTTCTTT.

This chain joins TRBV5-6 and TRBJ1-3; D is possibly TRBD1 (6 bases). This CDR3 has 16 residues. V was pared by 4 bases and J by 0 bases, with 14 bases between. Germline CDR1 SGHDT, CDR2 YYEEEE. The DNA of the CDR3 is TGTGCCAGCAGCGTTACCGGGACAATCTCTGGAAACACCATATATTTT. This sequence encodes CASSVTGTISGNTIYF.

The chain joins TRBV27 to TRBJ1-2; D may be TRBD1 (5 bases). Germline CDR1 MNHEY, CDR2 SMNVEV (reference sequence). The CDR3 runs to 16 residues. V was trimmed by 7 bases and J by 1 base, leaving 19 bases between them. For the CDR3, the DNA is TGTGCCAGCAACAGTATTGGGACGGGCCTTAACTATGGCTACACCTTC. Protein product: CASNSIGTGLNYGYTF.

This rearrangement joins TRBV4-1 to TRBJ2-7; D could derive from TRBD1 or TRBD2 (5 bases each). From germline, CDR1 is MGHRA and CDR2 YSYEKL. Trimming removed 3 bases from V and 1 base from J, with 10 bases in between. The CDR3 is made up of 14 amino acids. CDR3 sequence (DNA): TGCGCCAGCAGCCACCCGGGACCATCCTACGAGCAGTACTTC. Translation gives CASSHPGPSYEQYF.

The CDR3: CASSSTGNEGYGYTF. The DNA of the CDR3 is TGTGCCAGCAGCTCTACAGGGAACGAAGGCTATGGCTACACCTTC. The chain links TRBV7-6 to TRBJ1-2; tentatively, D is TRBD1 (6 bases). V was trimmed by 4 bases and J by 4 bases, leaving 16 bases between them. The CDR3 is made up of 15 amino acids. The germline CDR1 and CDR2 sequences are SGHVS and FNYEAQ.

The chain couples TRBV6-5 to TRBJ2-2; the D gene is possibly TRBD2 (6 bases). CDR3 length: 15 amino acids. Germline CDR1 MNHEY, CDR2 SVGAGI. The germline V and J ends were trimmed by 7 bases and 5 bases, with 17 bases remaining between them. The CDR3 protein is CASNSGLGGTGELFF. The CDR3 bases are TGTGCCAGCAATTCGGGCCTAGGAGGGACCGGGGAGCTGTTTTTT.

The CDR3 nucleotides are TGTGCCAGTCGGGCTAGCGGAGCCCTCGAGCAGTACTTC. Translation: CASRASGALEQYF. The chain uses TRBV19 and TRBJ2-7, with 7 bases lining up with TRBD2. The CDR3 loop spans 13 amino acids. V lost 8 bases to trimming and J lost 6 bases; unmatched junction nucleotides: 10. CDR1 is LNHDA, CDR2 SQIVND, per germline (reference sequence).

This chain uses TRBV5-4 with TRBJ2-3; D possibly corresponds to TRBD2 (5 bases). The CDR3 runs 15 residues. The V end lost 4 bases, the J end lost 5 bases, and 17 bases lay between the germline ends. Germline V gives CDR1 SGHNT, CDR2 YYREEE (reference sequence). CDR3 nucleotide sequence: TGTGCCAGCAGCCTCTGGACCAGAGGGAAAGATACGCAGTATTTT. This codes for CASSLWTRGKDTQYF. Combining the CDR3 with reference TRBV5-4 and TRBJ2-3 gives the whole variable domain ETGVTQSPTHLIKTRGQQVTLRCSSQSGHNTVSWYQQALGQGPQFIFQYYREEENGRGNFPPRFSGLQFPNYSSELNVNALELDDSALYLCASSLWTRGKDTQYFGPGTRLTVL.

J is TRBJ2-5 and V is TRBV7-9; no reliable D call. The CDR3 covers 12 residues. Trimming took off 5 bases at V and 4 bases at J, with 8 bases between the two ends. Germline values: CDR1 SEHNR, CDR2 FQNEAQ (reference sequence). CDR3 protein: CASSPLLETQYF. CDR3 coding DNA: TGTGCCAGCAGCCCCCTCTTAGAGACCCAGTACTTC.

The chain employs TRBV7-8 and TRBJ2-2; the D is unclear. The CDR3 is 13 residues long. Germline assignment: CDR1 SGHVS and CDR2 FQNEAQ. Trimming removed 2 bases from V and 7 bases from J, with 8 bases in between. CDR3 sequence (DNA): TGTGCCAGCAGCTTACTCGGCGTCGGGGAGCTGTTTTTT. Amino acid sequence: CASSLLGVGELFF.

The V gene is TRBV5-1, the J gene TRBJ2-3, with 9 bases that match TRBD1. V lost 4 bases to trimming and J lost 5 bases; unmatched junction nucleotides: 8. Germline loops: CDR1 SGHRS, CDR2 YFSETQ. The CDR3 contains 15 residues. The CDR3 DNA reads TGCGCCAGCAGCGGGGGACAGGGTGGTTTAGATACGCAGTATTTT. It encodes CASSGGQGGLDTQYF.

CDR3 sequence (DNA): TGTGCCAGCAGTTTGTTAGCGGGAGGAATCTCCTACGAGCAGTACTTC. Its translation is CASSLLAGGISYEQYF. The chain joins TRBV27 to TRBJ2-7; 10 nucleotides agree with TRBD2. Germline V gene data show CDR1 as MNHEY and CDR2 as SMNVEV (reference sequence). Trimming cost V 3 bases and J 0 bases; bases outside gene matches: 5. This CDR3 is 16 amino acids long.

The J gene is TRBJ2-5, the V gene TRBV27; 10 bases agree with TRBD2. V was pared by 0 bases and J by 4 bases, with 5 bases of the junction left unmatched. Germline CDR1 is MNHEY and CDR2 is SMNVEV (reference sequence). The CDR3 consists of 16 residues. This chain's CDR3 is CASSLSLAGVPETQYF. The CDR3 region has the DNA TGTGCCAGCAGTTTATCCCTAGCGGGAGTCCCAGAGACCCAGTACTTC.

This clone was counted once. The V and J genes are TRBV9 and TRBJ2-3, with D possibly being TRBD2 (6 bases). Germline V gene sequence: CDR1 SGDLS, CDR2 YYNGEE. The CDR3 has 15 residues. The ends were cut back, 3 bases at V and 4 bases at J, with 15 bases in the middle. CDR3 amino acids: CASSDGGHNADTQYF. The CDR3 coding sequence is TGTGCCAGCAGCGACGGAGGGCACAACGCAGATACGCAGTATTTT.

The CDR3 DNA follows: TGTGCCAGCAGCGTAGACGGCGAGCAGTACTTC. It encodes CASSVDGEQYF. This chain joins TRBV9 and TRBJ2-7; D gene ambiguous. The CDR3 loop spans 11 amino acids. Between the trimmed V and J ends, which lost 0 bases and 6 bases, there was a span of 4 bases. Per germline, CDR1 SGDLS and CDR2 YYNGEE.

The V and J genes are TRBV19 and TRBJ1-4; D not certain. The CDR3 has 13 residues. V was cut by 5 bases and J by 7 bases, with 11 bases left in between. Germline V gene data show CDR1 as LNHDA and CDR2 as SQIVND (reference sequence). For the CDR3, the DNA is TGTGCCAGTAGTTCGGACCCCGGTGAAAAACTGTTTTTT. Translating it yields CASSSDPGEKLFF.

The V and J genes are TRBV5-6 and TRBJ1-1; a possible D gene is TRBD1 (5 bases). Trimming left V 9 bases short and J 3 bases short, with 24 bases between. The CDR3 covers 16 residues. Germline loops: CDR1 SGHDT, CDR2 YYEEEE. CDR3 residues: CATSWGILRGDTEAFF. The CDR3 DNA reads as TGTGCCACCTCATGGGGGATCCTCCGCGGGGACACTGAAGCTTTCTTT.

This chain links TRBV15 with TRBJ2-7; D is uncertain. V was trimmed by 5 bases and J by 2 bases, leaving 13 bases between them. CDR1 is LNHNV, CDR2 YYDKDF, per germline (reference sequence). The length of the CDR3 is 14 residues. In DNA form, the CDR3 reads TGTGCCACCAGCCCCGTCCAGAAGGCCTACGAGCAGTACTTC. Translating gives CATSPVQKAYEQYF. Together with reference TRBV15 and TRBJ2-7, the CDR3 gives the full variable domain: DAMVIQNPRYQVTQFGKPVTLSCSQTLNHNVMYWYQQKSSQAPKLLFHYYDKDFNNEADTPDNFQSRRPNTSFCFLDIRSPGLGDTAMYLCATSPVQKAYEQYFGPGTRLTVT.

This chain joins TRBV11-2 and TRBJ2-2, with D maybe TRBD2 (6 bases). The CDR3 spans 17 residues. Trimming shortened V by 5 bases and J by 0 bases, and 16 bases separated the two germline ends. CDR1 and CDR2 from the germline V gene are SGHAT and FQNNGV. CDR3 nucleotides: TGTGCCAGCAGCGTGGGGGATGCTAGCGCGAACACCGGGGAGCTGTTTTTT. Amino acid sequence: CASSVGDASANTGELFF.

V is TRBV28 and J is TRBJ2-7; D is possibly TRBD1 (6 bases). The length of the CDR3 is 15 residues. With 2 bases removed from V and 4 bases from J, the gap between germline ends came to 15 bases. CDR1 and CDR2 from the germline V gene are MDHEN and SYDVKM. CDR3 in amino acids: CASSLGAGDNYEQYF. The CDR3 DNA follows: TGTGCCAGCAGTTTAGGAGCAGGGGACAATTACGAGCAGTACTTC.